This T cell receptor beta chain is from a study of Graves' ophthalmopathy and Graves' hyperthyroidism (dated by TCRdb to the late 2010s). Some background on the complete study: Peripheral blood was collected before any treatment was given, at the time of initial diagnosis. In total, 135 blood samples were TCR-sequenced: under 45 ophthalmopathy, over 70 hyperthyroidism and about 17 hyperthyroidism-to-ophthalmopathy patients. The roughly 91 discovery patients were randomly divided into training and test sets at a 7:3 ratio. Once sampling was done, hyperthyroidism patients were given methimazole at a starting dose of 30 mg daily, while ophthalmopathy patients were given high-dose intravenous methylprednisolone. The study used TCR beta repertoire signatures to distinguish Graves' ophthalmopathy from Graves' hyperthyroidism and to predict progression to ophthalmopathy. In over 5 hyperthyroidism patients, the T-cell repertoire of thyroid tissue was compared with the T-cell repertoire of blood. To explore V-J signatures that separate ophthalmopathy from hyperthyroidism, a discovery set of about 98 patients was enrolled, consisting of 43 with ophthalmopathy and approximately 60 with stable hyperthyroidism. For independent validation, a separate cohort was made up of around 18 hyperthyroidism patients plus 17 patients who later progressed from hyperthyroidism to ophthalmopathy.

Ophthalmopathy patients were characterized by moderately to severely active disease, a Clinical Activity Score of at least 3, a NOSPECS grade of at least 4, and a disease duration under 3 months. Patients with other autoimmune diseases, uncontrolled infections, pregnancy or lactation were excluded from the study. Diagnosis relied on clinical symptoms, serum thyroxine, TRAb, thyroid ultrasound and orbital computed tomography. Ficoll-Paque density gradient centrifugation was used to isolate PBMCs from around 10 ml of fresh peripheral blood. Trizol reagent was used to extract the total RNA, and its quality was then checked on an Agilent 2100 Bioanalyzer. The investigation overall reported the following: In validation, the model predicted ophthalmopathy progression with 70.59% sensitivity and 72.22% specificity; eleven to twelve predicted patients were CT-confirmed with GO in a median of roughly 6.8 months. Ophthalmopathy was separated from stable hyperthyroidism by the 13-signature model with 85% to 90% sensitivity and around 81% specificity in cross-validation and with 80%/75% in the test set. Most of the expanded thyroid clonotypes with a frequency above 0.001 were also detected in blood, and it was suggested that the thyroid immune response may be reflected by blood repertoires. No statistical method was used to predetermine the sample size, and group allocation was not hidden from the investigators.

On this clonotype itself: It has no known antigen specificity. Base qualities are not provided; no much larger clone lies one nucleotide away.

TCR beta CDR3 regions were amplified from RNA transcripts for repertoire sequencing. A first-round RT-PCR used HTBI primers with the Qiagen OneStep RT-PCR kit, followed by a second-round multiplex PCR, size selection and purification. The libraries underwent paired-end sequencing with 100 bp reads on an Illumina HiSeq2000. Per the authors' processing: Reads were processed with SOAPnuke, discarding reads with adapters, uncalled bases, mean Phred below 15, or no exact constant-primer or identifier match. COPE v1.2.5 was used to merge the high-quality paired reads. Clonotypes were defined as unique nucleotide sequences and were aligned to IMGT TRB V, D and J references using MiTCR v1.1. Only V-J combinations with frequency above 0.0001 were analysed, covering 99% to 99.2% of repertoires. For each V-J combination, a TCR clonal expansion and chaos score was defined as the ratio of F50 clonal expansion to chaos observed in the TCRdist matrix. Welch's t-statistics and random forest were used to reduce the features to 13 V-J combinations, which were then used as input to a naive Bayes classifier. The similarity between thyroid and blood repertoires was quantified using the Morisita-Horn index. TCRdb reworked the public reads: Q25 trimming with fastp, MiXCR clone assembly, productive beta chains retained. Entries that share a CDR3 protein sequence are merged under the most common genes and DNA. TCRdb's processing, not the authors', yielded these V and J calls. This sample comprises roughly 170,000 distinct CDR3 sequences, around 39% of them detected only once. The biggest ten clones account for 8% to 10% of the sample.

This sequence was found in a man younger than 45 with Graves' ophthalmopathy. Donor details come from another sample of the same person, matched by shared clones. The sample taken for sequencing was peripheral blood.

The nucleotide sequence reads as follows: TGTGCCACCAGCTCCCCTTTTAGGGGAGTGGACAGCCGGCCTGGAAACACCATATATTTT. Its amino acids are CATSSPFRGVDSRPGNTIYF. This chain is built from TRBV15 and TRBJ1-3, with a tentative D gene TRBD1 over 6 matching bases. Deletion took 5 bases off V and 2 bases off J, with a span of 28 bases between the germline ends. According to the germline V gene (reference sequence), CDR1 reads LNHNV and CDR2 reads YYDKDF. The CDR3 numbers 20 residues from cysteine through phenylalanine. Just the 60-base CDR3 DNA is kept, in frame starting at base 1.